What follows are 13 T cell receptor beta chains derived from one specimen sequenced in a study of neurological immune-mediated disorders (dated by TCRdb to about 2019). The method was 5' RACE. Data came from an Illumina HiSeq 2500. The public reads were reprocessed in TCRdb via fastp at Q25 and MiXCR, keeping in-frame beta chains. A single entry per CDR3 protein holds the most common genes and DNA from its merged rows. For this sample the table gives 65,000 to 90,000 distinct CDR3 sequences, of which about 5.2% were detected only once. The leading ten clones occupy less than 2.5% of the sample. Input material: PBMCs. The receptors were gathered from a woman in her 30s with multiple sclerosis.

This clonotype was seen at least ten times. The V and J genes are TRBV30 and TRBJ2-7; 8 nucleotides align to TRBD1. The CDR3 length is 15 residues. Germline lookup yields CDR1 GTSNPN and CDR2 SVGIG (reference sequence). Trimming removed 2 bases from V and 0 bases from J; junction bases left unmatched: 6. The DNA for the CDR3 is TGTGCCTGGAGTAGGGCAGGGGGCTTCTCCTACGAGCAGTACGTC. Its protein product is CAWSRAGGFSYEQYV.

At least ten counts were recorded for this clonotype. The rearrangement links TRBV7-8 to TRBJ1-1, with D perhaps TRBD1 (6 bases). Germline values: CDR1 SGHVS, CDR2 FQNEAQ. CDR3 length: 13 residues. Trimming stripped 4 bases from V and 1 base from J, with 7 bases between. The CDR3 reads CASSSGQNTEAFF. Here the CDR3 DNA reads TGTGCCAGCAGCTCGGGACAGAACACTGAAGCTTTCTTT.

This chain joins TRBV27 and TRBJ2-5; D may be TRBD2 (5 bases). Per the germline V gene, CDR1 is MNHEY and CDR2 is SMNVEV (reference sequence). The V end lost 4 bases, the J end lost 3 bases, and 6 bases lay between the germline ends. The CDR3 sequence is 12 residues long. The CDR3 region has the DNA TGTGCCAGCAGTTCGAGGGAAGAGACCCAGTACTTC. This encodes CASSSREETQYF.

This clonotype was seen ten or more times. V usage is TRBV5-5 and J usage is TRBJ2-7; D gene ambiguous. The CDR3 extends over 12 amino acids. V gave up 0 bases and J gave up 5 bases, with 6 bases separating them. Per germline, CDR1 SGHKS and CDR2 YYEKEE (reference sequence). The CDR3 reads CASSLAGNEQYV. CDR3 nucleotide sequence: TGTGCCAGCAGCTTGGCAGGTAACGAGCAGTACGTC.

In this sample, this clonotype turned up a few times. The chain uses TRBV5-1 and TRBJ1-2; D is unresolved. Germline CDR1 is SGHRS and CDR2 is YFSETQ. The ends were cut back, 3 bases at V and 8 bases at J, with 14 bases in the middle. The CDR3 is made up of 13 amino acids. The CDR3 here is CASSSRMNDGYTF. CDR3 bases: TGCGCCAGCAGCTCGAGGATGAACGACGGCTACACCTTC.

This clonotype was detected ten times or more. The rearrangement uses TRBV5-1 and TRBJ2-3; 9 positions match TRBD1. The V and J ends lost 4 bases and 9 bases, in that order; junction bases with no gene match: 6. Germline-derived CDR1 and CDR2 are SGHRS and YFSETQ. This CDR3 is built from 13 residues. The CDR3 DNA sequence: TGCGCCAGCAGCGTACGGGACAGGGAAACGCAGTATTTT. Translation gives CASSVRDRETQYF.

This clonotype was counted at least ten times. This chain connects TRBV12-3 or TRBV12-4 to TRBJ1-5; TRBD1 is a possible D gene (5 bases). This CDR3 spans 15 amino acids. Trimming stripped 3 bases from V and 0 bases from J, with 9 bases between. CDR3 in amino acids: CASSLGGYSNQPQHF. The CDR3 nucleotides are TGTGCCAGCAGTTTGGGGGGGTATAGCAATCAGCCCCAGCATTTT.

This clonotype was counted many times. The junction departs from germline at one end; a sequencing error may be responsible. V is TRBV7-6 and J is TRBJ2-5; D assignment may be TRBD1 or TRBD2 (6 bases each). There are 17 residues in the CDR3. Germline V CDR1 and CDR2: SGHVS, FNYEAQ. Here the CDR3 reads CASSPLFGGDLQGTQYF. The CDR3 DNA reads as TGTGCCAGCAGCCCCCTCTTCGGGGGCGACTTACAAGGGACCCAGTACTTC.

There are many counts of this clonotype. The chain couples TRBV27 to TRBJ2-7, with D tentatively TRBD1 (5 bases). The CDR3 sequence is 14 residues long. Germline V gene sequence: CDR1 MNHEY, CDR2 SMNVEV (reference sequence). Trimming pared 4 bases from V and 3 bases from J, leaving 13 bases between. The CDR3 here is CASSYRFSSYEQYF. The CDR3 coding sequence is TGTGCCAGCAGTTACAGGTTTTCGAGCTACGAGCAGTACTTC.

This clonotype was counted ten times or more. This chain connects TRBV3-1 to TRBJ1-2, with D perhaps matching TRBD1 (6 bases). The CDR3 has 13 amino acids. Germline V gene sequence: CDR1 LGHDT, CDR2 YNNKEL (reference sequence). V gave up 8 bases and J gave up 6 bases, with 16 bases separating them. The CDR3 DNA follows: TGTGCCAGCGGTACCGGGACACTTGATGGCTACACCTTC. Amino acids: CASGTGTLDGYTF.

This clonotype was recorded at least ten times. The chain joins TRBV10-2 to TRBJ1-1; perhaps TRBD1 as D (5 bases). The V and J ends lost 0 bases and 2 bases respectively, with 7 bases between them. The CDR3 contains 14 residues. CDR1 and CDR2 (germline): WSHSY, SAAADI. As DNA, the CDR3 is TGCGCCAGCAGTGAGTCGAGGGGAAACACTGAAGCTTTCTTT. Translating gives CASSESRGNTEAFF.

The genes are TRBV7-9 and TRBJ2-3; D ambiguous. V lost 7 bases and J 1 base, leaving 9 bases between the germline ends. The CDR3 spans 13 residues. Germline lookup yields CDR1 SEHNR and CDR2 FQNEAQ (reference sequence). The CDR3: CASTLQRTDTQYF. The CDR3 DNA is TGTGCCAGCACCCTACAGCGCACAGATACGCAGTATTTT.

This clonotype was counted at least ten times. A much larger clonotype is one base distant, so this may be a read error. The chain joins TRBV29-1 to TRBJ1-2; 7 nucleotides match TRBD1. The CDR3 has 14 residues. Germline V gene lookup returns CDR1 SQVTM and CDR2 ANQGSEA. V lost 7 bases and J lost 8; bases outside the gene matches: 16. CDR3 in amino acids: CSALSGGFGEGYTF. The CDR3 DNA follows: TGCAGCGCCCTCTCAGGGGGTTTTGGCGAAGGCTACACCTTC.